A single sample gave rise to the 14 T cell receptor beta chains below, sequenced in a study of cytomegalovirus exposure and HLA in healthy donors. The PCR used 60 Vbeta and 13 Jbeta primers. Clones were read by immunoSEQ multiplex PCR, and TCRdb kept only the in-frame ones, dropping some. The data contain fewer than 200,000 clones, approximately 80% of them singletons. Input material: PBMCs. The source is a man aged 18 to 29 in good health and CMV-seropositive.

The chain carries TRBV11-1 and TRBJ2-5, with D possibly TRBD2 on 6 matching bases. V lost 5 bases and J 5 bases, leaving 18 bases between the germline ends. The CDR3 has 15 residues. Per the germline V gene, CDR1 is SGHAT and CDR2 is FQDESV (reference sequence). The CDR3 is CASSLHPGTQETQYF. The CDR3, as DNA: TGTGCCAGCAGCCTACACCCGGGGACTCAGGAGACCCAGTACTTC.

The gene calls are TRBV7-8 and TRBJ2-2; D not certain. The CDR3 covers 16 residues. CDR1 is SGHVS, CDR2 FQNEAQ, per germline. The V gene lost 5 bases and the J gene lost 0 bases, with 13 bases spanning the gap. This chain's CDR3 is CASSPLGTANTGELFF. The DNA for the CDR3 is TGTGCCAGCAGCCCGCTGGGCACAGCGAACACCGGGGAGCTGTTTTTT.

The chain employs TRBV2 and TRBJ2-1, with D perhaps TRBD2 (5 bases). The CDR3 length is 14 residues. Trimming left V 3 bases short and J 6 bases short, with 12 bases between. Germline CDR1 and CDR2: SNHLY and FYNNEI. The CDR3 protein is CASSEDHGGNEQFF. The CDR3 DNA follows: TGTGCCAGCAGTGAGGACCATGGAGGCAATGAGCAGTTCTTC.

The V gene is TRBV30, the J gene TRBJ1-2; TRBD1 aligns across 9 bases. This CDR3 contains 15 residues. V lost 5 bases, J lost 7 bases, and 14 bases stayed unmatched. Looked up from germline, CDR1 is GTSNPN and CDR2 is SVGIG (reference sequence). The CDR3 sequence: CAWARNPGQGAGYTF. DNA for the CDR3: TGTGCCTGGGCCAGGAATCCGGGACAGGGTGCTGGCTACACCTTC. Using reference TRBV30 and TRBJ1-2 for the parts outside the CDR3, the full variable domain is SQTIHQWPATLVQPVGSPLSLECTVEGTSNPNLYWYRQAAGRGLQLLFYSVGIGQISSEVPQNLSASRPQDRQFILSSKKLLLSDSGFYLCAWARNPGQGAGYTFGSGTRLTVV.

V usage is TRBV6-5 and J usage is TRBJ1-1; D possibly corresponds to TRBD1 (5 bases). This CDR3 is built from 15 residues. Germline V CDR1 and CDR2: MNHEY, SVGAGI. Trimming removed 10 bases from V and 1 base from J, with 19 bases in between. This chain's CDR3 is CATQVSAGENTEAFF. The DNA of the CDR3 is TGTGCCACCCAAGTGTCGGCGGGGGAGAACACTGAAGCTTTCTTT.

This chain connects TRBV27 to TRBJ1-5; weak D call: TRBD1 (6 bases). This CDR3 spans 14 amino acids. Germline V gene sequence: CDR1 MNHEY, CDR2 SMNVEV (reference sequence). V was pared by 3 bases and J by 7 bases, with 13 bases between. CDR3 DNA sequence: TGTGCCAGCAGTTTTACAGGGAAAATACAGCCCCAGCATTTT. It yields the protein CASSFTGKIQPQHF.

V usage is TRBV2 and J usage is TRBJ2-1, with D perhaps matching TRBD2 (5 bases). The CDR3 consists of 15 residues. V lost 6 bases and J lost 4, with 16 bases in between. Germline CDR1 and CDR2: SNHLY and FYNNEI. Written as DNA, the CDR3 is TGTGCCAGCAGCCAAAGCGGTTACCGGTACAATGAGCAGTTCTTC. Amino acids: CASSQSGYRYNEQFF.

There are a few counts of this clone. The rearrangement joins TRBV4-1 to TRBJ1-2; D not resolved. The CDR3 contains 13 residues. The germline V gene encodes CDR1 MGHRA and CDR2 YSYEKL. Trimming pared 3 bases from V and 7 bases from J, leaving 12 bases between. CDR3 DNA: TGCGCCAGCAGCCATCCTTATCGGGGTGGCTACACCTTC. It codes for CASSHPYRGGYTF.

This chain uses TRBV10-1 with TRBJ1-2; unclear D gene. The ends were cut back, 3 bases at V and 3 bases at J, with 11 bases in the middle. Germline loops: CDR1 WNHNN, CDR2 SYGVQD (reference sequence). The CDR3 is 14 amino acids. The CDR3 DNA sequence: TGCGCCAGCAGTGACTTGGGGAGGGACTATGGCTACACCTTC. It encodes CASSDLGRDYGYTF.

DNA of the CDR3: TGTGCCAGCAGCCTCACCGGGACTAGCGGTGATACGCAGTATTTT. Protein product: CASSLTGTSGDTQYF. This chain joins TRBV13 and TRBJ2-3, with 11 bases identical to TRBD2. Germline CDR1 and CDR2: PRHDT and FYEKMQ (reference sequence). The CDR3 covers 15 residues. V shed 5 bases, J shed 6 bases, and the junction held 7 bases outside the gene matches.

The chain has TRBV7-2 and TRBJ1-4; 7 bases fit TRBD1. V was clipped by 3 bases and J by 4 bases; unmatched bases: 2. The CDR3 length is 14 residues. The germline V gene encodes CDR1 SGHTA and CDR2 FQGNSA. CDR3 nucleotide sequence: TGTGCCAGCAGCTTCCAGGGGGTTAATGAAAAACTGTTTTTT. Translating it yields CASSFQGVNEKLFF.

The chain uses TRBV12-5 and TRBJ1-5; D might be TRBD1 (5 bases). This CDR3 has 13 residues. Germline V gives CDR1 LGHNT, CDR2 FRNRAP. The ends were cut back, 7 bases at V and 9 bases at J, with 16 bases in the middle. The CDR3 protein is CASASTELRPQHF. The DNA for the CDR3 is TGTGCTAGTGCCTCGACAGAGTTACGGCCCCAGCATTTT.

The J gene is TRBJ1-1, the V gene TRBV25-1, with D uncertain. This CDR3 spans 14 amino acids. Trimming took 2 bases from V and 2 from J, leaving 9 bases between them. Germline loops: CDR1 MGHDK, CDR2 SYGVNS. CDR3 bases: TGTGCCAGCAGTGAAACAGTTTTCAACACTGAAGCTTTCTTT. It codes for CASSETVFNTEAFF.

The chain combines TRBV5-1 with TRBJ1-4; TRBD1 is a possible D gene (6 bases). The CDR3 runs 14 residues. From germline, CDR1 is SGHRS and CDR2 YFSETQ. The V end lost 4 bases, the J end lost 5 bases, and 12 bases lay between the germline ends. CDR3 sequence reads: CASSGGGANEKLFF. In nucleotides, the CDR3 is TGCGCCAGCAGCGGGGGGGGCGCCAATGAAAAACTGTTTTTT.